Sequencing of this T cell receptor (beta chain) was carried out in a study of blood T cells in healthy people across ages. Overall study: Every two T cells gave about one barcoded beta molecule via template switching.

Broader study findings: There was a strong correlation between TCR beta diversity and naive T cell percentage.

This clonotype turned up a few times. Its cognate antigen is unknown. The authors ran a second PCR of about 7 to 11 cycles using a sample-barcoded 5' primer and a J-beta primer mix. Using its own MiXCR run on the 5' RACE reads, TCRdb lists one record per CDR3 protein. The table lists 800,000 to 950,000 distinct CDR3 sequences, roughly 40% of them singletons. This TCR came from a man between 18 and 35 years old in good health. The source material was blood.

The CDR3 nucleotides are TGTGCCAGCAGCAAAACCCATACGACAGTACAAGGCTACACCTTC. Its protein is CASSKTHTTVQGYTF. The chain joins TRBV7-3 to TRBJ1-2, with D possibly being TRBD1 (5 bases). Trimming took 5 bases from V and 8 from J, leaving 21 bases between them. The length of the CDR3 is 15 residues. From germline, CDR1 is SGHTA and CDR2 FQGTGA.